Listed below are T cell receptor beta chains from one sample, sequenced in a study of identical twins. TCRdb recomputed calls from the 5' RACE reads with MiXCR, one row per CDR3 protein. The data contain some 900,000 distinct CDR3 sequences, 12% of them seen just once; the ten biggest clones take up about 1.5%. The same specimen was also included in a second study, on yellow fever vaccine responses in identical twins.

Sequenced sample: PBMCs. The receptors were gathered from a woman between 18 and 29 years old in good health. CDR3s include the opening cysteine and the closing phenylalanine or tryptophan. D genes are given only for firm matches. Rows may omit the clone size; those that give it use once, few, many or a size class.

>TRBD2|TRBV2|TRBJ2-3|-
CASSEAVLAGYTDTQYF
TGTGCCAGCAGTGAAGCGGTTCTAGCGGGGTACACAGATACGCAGTATTTT
>-|TRBV6-2/TRBV6-3|TRBJ1-2|-
CASRRAVAAGSLDGYTF
TGTGCCAGCAGGAGAGCGGTCGCGGCAGGGTCCTTGGATGGCTACACCTTC
>-|TRBV20-1|TRBJ2-3|-
CSAIRGGISTDTQYF
TGCAGTGCTATTAGGGGGGGGATCAGCACAGATACGCAGTATTTT
>TRBD2|TRBV5-7|TRBJ2-3|few
CASSPGLADSSTDTQYF
TGTGCCAGCAGCCCCGGACTAGCGGATTCTAGCACAGATACGCAGTATTTT
>-|TRBV2|TRBJ1-1|-
CASRRHGALDTEAFF
TGTGCCAGCAGGCGACATGGGGCGCTGGACACTGAAGCTTTCTTT
>TRBD2|TRBV28|TRBJ2-2|-
CASSRLAGGAGELFF
TGTGCCAGCAGTCGACTAGCGGGAGGCGCCGGGGAGCTGTTTTTT
>TRBD1|TRBV28|TRBJ2-5|few
CASRQMRTGGPETQYF
TGTGCCAGCAGACAAATGAGGACAGGGGGCCCAGAGACCCAGTACTTC
>TRBD1|TRBV12-3/TRBV12-4|TRBJ2-7|-
CASSLGTGSNEQYF
TGTGCCAGCAGTTTAGGGACAGGGAGCAACGAGCAGTACTTC
>-|TRBV7-8|TRBJ1-1|-
CASSSSRGKQQAFF
TGTGCCAGCAGCTCCTCCCGAGGGAAGCAACAAGCTTTCTTT
>TRBD2|TRBV6-5|TRBJ2-3|many
CASSYGGGTDTQYF
TGTGCCAGCAGTTACGGGGGGGGGACAGATACGCAGTATTTT
>-|TRBV28|TRBJ2-3|-
CASSTPWGRADTQYF
TGTGCCAGCTCAACCCCTTGGGGTCGCGCAGATACGCAGTATTTT
>TRBD1|TRBV6-5|TRBJ1-2|few
CASSYKQQGMFNYGYTF
TGTGCCAGCAGTTACAAACAACAGGGGATGTTTAACTATGGCTACACCTTC
>-|TRBV13|TRBJ2-1|-
CASSRPATGEQFF
TGTGCCAGCAGCCGACCCGCTACGGGTGAGCAGTTCTTC
>-|TRBV12-3/TRBV12-4|TRBJ2-1|many
CASSMGLSYNEQFF
TGTGCCAGCAGTATGGGACTGTCCTACAATGAGCAGTTCTTC
>-|TRBV6-4|TRBJ1-4|-
CASSIGTNEKLFF
TGTGCCAGCAGTATCGGGACTAATGAAAAACTGTTTTTT
>-|TRBV24-1|TRBJ2-2|few
CATSDLASPGELFF
TGTGCCACCAGTGATTTGGCTAGCCCCGGGGAGCTGTTTTTT
>-|TRBV20-1|TRBJ1-1|-
CSAWGSVNTEAFF
TGCAGTGCCTGGGGATCCGTGAACACTGAAGCTTTCTTT
>TRBD2|TRBV27|TRBJ2-3|-
CASSLRLAGVSTDTQYF
TGTGCCAGCAGTCTCCGACTAGCGGGAGTTTCCACAGATACGCAGTATTTT
>-|TRBV12-3/TRBV12-4|TRBJ2-5|few
CASSPPGLAAQETQYF
TGTGCCAGCAGTCCACCCGGGTTAGCGGCTCAAGAGACCCAGTACTTC
>TRBD2|TRBV20-1|TRBJ2-1|few
CSARDWSGGDNEQFF
TGCAGTGCTAGAGATTGGAGCGGGGGGGACAATGAGCAGTTCTTC
>TRBD2|TRBV5-1|TRBJ2-1|-
CASSLARLAEQFF
TGCGCCAGCAGCTTGGCAAGACTAGCGGAGCAGTTCTTC
>TRBD2|TRBV18|TRBJ2-1|few
CASSRGGLAGDGEQFF
TGTGCCAGCTCCCGGGGAGGACTAGCGGGAGACGGTGAGCAGTTCTTC
>-|TRBV3-1|TRBJ2-7|few
CASSQEWYEQYF
TGTGCCAGCAGCCAAGAATGGTACGAGCAGTACTTC
>TRBD1|TRBV4-1|TRBJ1-5|few
CASSQKIGGHNQPQHF
TGCGCCAGCAGCCAGAAGATAGGGGGCCACAATCAGCCCCAGCATTTT
>TRBD2|TRBV27|TRBJ2-1|-
CASSSSGGQYNEQFF
TGTGCCAGCAGTTCTAGCGGGGGACAATACAATGAGCAGTTCTTC
>TRBD2|TRBV2|TRBJ2-2|-
CTISFGPSYGTRDTGELFF
TGTACCATCAGTTTTGGTCCGTCGTACGGGACTAGAGATACCGGGGAGCTGTTTTTT
>-|TRBV3-1|TRBJ2-5|many
CASSQRGVGTQYF
TGTGCCAGCAGCCAAAGAGGAGTCGGGACCCAGTACTTC
>-|TRBV5-1|TRBJ2-5|-
CASSSRPGQLQETQYF
TGCGCCAGCAGCTCCAGGCCCGGACAGCTCCAAGAGACCCAGTACTTC
>-|TRBV5-1|TRBJ2-1|-
CASSLGNEEEFF
TGCGCCAGCAGCTTAGGTAACGAGGAGGAGTTCTTC
>-|TRBV6-1|TRBJ1-5|-
CASRDGSYGNQPQHF
TGTGCCAGCAGGGACGGCAGCTATGGCAATCAGCCCCAGCATTTT
>TRBD2|TRBV5-1|TRBJ2-1|-
CASSLVGSGNYNEQFF
TGCGCCAGCAGCTTGGTAGGTAGCGGGAATTACAATGAGCAGTTCTTC
>-|TRBV20-1|TRBJ2-1|-
CSARVDGNEQFF
TGCAGTGCTAGAGTGGACGGCAATGAGCAGTTCTTC
>TRBD2|TRBV28|TRBJ2-7|-
CASTEASGVTYEQYF
TGTGCCAGCACCGAAGCTAGCGGAGTGACCTACGAGCAGTACTTC
>-|TRBV21-1|TRBJ2-1|many
CASSKEASGGAWGNEQFF
TGTGCCAGCAGCAAAGAGGCTAGCGGGGGAGCCTGGGGGAATGAGCAGTTCTTC
>-|TRBV7-8|TRBJ1-1|-
CASTAGGAEAFF
TGTGCCAGCACGGCGGGGGGGGCTGAAGCTTTCTTT
>-|TRBV10-1|TRBJ2-7|-
CASSEVAAEGYEQYF
TGCGCCAGCAGTGAGGTGGCCGCAGAGGGATACGAGCAGTACTTC
>TRBD1|TRBV20-1|TRBJ1-2|few
CSAWTGEYYGYTF
TGCAGTGCCTGGACAGGGGAATACTATGGCTACACCTTC
>-|TRBV7-8|TRBJ1-6|-
CASSLAGGGHSPLHF
TGTGCCAGCAGCTTAGCGGGGGGAGGGCACTCACCCCTCCACTTT
>-|TRBV28|TRBJ1-2|few
CASSLDALNYGYTF
TGTGCCAGCAGTTTAGACGCTCTCAACTATGGCTACACCTTC
>TRBD2|TRBV12-3/TRBV12-4|TRBJ2-7|many
CASSVGGARVQYF
TGTGCCAGCAGTGTGGGAGGGGCAAGGGTGCAGTACTTC
>TRBD2|TRBV20-1|TRBJ2-1|-
CSARDTGLAGPIGSSQFF
TGCAGTGCTAGAGATACGGGACTAGCGGGGCCAATAGGGAGCTCGCAGTTCTTC
>-|TRBV27|TRBJ2-7|few
CASSPMRWDPLDEQYF
TGTGCCAGCAGCCCAATGAGGTGGGACCCCCTGGACGAGCAGTACTTC
>-|TRBV10-3|TRBJ1-1|-
CAISESMGRLGGEAFF
TGTGCCATCAGTGAGTCGATGGGGCGGCTGGGGGGTGAAGCTTTCTTT
>-|TRBV6-1|TRBJ1-1|few
CASRRTNSMNTEAFF
TGTGCCAGCAGACGAACAAACAGCATGAACACTGAAGCTTTCTTT
>-|TRBV7-9|TRBJ1-4|-
CASSLSYRAHNEKLFF
TGTGCCAGCAGCTTAAGCTACAGGGCCCACAATGAAAAACTGTTTTTT
>-|TRBV24-1|TRBJ2-3|many
CATSDPGLPTDTQYF
TGTGCCACCAGTGACCCCGGACTTCCCACAGATACGCAGTATTTT
>-|TRBV3-1|TRBJ2-2|-
CASSQGVGGIGGELFF
TGTGCCAGCAGCCAGGGGGTCGGTGGGATCGGCGGGGAGCTGTTTTTT
>TRBD1|TRBV29-1|TRBJ1-1|-
CSATFQGVEAFF
TGCAGCGCCACCTTCCAGGGGGTTGAAGCTTTCTTT
>TRBD1|TRBV4-1|TRBJ1-5|many
CASSQNRGSNQPQHF
TGCGCCAGCAGCCAGAACAGGGGGAGCAATCAGCCCCAGCATTTT
>-|TRBV27|TRBJ2-1|few
CASSPTTSYSYNEQFF
TGTGCCAGCAGTCCAACGACTAGTTACTCCTACAATGAGCAGTTCTTC
>-|TRBV7-9|TRBJ1-2|-
CASSLRQMGGYTF
TGTGCCAGCAGCTTACGACAGATGGGTGGCTACACCTTC
>-|TRBV12-3/TRBV12-4|TRBJ2-5|many
CASSLAQGETQYF
TGTGCCAGCAGTTTAGCTCAGGGGGAGACCCAGTACTTC
>-|TRBV20-1|TRBJ1-5|few
CSARGLGPPNNQPQHF
TGCAGTGCTAGAGGTCTGGGTCCCCCGAACAATCAGCCCCAGCATTTT